This record looks at one TCR beta chain sequence and its context. Its antigen remains unidentified. These data are taken from a study of T cell responses to AZD1222 COVID-19 vaccine. Measured with immunoSEQ multiplex PCR; TCRdb has only the in-frame clones, and not every one. Of 150,000 to 200,000 clones listed, 70% to 90% are singletons. Points from the study as a whole: Donors were chiefly white British, with a greater number of females, and clonal diversity was perhaps underestimated. Nearly half of spike-specific TCRs reportedly go after variant regions that carry no mutations. Only a handful of AZD1222 recipients, roughly six in all, had baseline seropositivity.

This CDR3 has 16 amino acids. Trimming removed 3 bases from V and 1 base from J; junction bases left unmatched: 4. The germline gives CDR1 SGHRS, CDR2 YFSETQ. The gene calls are TRBV5-1 and TRBJ2-2; 9 positions agree with TRBD2. The sample consisted of peripheral blood, taken on day 0 of AZD1222 vaccination. The receptor was derived from an adult in good health. The CDR3 loop reads CASSSLAGMNTGELFF. The CDR3 bases are TGCGCCAGCAGCTCCCTAGCGGGAATGAACACCGGGGAGCTGTTTTTT.